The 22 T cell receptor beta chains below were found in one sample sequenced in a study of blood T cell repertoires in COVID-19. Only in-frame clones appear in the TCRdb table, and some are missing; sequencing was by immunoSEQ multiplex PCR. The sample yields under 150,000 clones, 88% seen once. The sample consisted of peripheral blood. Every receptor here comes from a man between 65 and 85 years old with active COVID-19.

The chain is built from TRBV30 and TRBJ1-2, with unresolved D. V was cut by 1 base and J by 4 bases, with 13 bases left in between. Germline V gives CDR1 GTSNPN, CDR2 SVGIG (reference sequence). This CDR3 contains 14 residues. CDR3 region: CAWSGTAGIYGYTF. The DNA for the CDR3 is TGTGCCTGGAGTGGGACGGCGGGTATCTATGGCTACACCTTC.

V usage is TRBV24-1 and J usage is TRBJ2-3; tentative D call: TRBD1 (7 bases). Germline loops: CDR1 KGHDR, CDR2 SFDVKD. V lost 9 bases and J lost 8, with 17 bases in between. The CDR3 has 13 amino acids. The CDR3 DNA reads TGTGCCACCGCGGGACAGCCAACTACTACGCAGTATTTT. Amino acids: CATAGQPTTTQYF.

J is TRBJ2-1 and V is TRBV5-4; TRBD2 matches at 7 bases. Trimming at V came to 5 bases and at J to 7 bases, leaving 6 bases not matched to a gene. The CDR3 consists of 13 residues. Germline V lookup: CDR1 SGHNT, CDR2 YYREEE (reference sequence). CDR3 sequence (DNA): TGTGCCAGCAGGAAAGAGCGGGGAAATGAGCAGTTCTTC. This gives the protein CASRKERGNEQFF.

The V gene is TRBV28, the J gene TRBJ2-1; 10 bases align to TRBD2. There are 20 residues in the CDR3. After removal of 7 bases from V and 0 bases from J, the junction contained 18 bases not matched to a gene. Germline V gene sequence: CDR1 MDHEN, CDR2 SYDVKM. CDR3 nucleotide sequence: TGTGCCAGCACCCTTCGCCCGGGACTAGCGTCTTATTTCTCCTACAATGAGCAGTTCTTC. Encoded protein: CASTLRPGLASYFSYNEQFF. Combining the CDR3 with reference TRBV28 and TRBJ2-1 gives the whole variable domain DVKVTQSSRYLVKRTGEKVFLECVQDMDHENMFWYRQDPGLGLRLIYFSYDVKMKEKGDIPEGYSVSREKKERFSLILESASTNQTSMYLCASTLRPGLASYFSYNEQFFGPGTRLTVL.

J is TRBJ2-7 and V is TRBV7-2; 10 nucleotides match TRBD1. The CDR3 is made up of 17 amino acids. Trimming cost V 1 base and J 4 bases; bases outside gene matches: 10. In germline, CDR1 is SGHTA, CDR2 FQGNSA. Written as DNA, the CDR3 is TGTGCCAGCAGCTTAGGTGGGGGGGGACAGGGGCCTTACGAGCAGTACTTC. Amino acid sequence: CASSLGGGGQGPYEQYF.

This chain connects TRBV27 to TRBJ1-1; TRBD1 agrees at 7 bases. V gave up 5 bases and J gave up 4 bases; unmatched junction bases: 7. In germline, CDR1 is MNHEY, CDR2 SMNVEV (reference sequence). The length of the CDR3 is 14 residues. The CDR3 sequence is CASSTGAMSTEAFF. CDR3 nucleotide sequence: TGTGCCAGCAGTACAGGGGCAATGAGCACTGAAGCTTTCTTT.

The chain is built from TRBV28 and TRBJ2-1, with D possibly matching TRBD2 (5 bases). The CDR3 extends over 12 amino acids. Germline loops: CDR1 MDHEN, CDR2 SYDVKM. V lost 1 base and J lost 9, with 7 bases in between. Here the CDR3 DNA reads TGTGCCAGCAGTTTATTCAGCGGTGAGCAGTTCTTC. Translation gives CASSLFSGEQFF.

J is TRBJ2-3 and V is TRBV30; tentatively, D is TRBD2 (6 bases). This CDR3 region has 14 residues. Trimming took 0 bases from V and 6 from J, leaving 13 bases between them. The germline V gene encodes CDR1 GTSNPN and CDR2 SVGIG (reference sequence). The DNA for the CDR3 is TGTGCCTGGAGTGTGTTAGCGGTTCCCGATACGCAGTATTTT. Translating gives CAWSVLAVPDTQYF.

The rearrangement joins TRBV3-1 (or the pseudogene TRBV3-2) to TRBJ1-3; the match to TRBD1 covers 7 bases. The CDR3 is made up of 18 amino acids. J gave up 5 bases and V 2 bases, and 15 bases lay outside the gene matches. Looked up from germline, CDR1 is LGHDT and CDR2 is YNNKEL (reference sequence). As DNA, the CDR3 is TGTGCCAGCAGCCAACCATCGCCGACGGGACAGAATCGAAACACCATATATTTT. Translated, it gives CASSQPSPTGQNRNTIYF.

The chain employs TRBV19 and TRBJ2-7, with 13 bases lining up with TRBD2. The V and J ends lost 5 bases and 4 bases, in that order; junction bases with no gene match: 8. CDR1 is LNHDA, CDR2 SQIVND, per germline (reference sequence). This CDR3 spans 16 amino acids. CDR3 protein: CASSVGLAGALYEQYF. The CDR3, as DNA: TGTGCCAGTAGTGTCGGACTAGCGGGAGCCCTTTACGAGCAGTACTTC.

CDR3 sequence reads: CASSWTSGSENEQFF. The CDR3 DNA follows: TGCGCCAGCAGCTGGACTAGCGGGAGCGAGAATGAGCAGTTCTTC. The J gene is TRBJ2-1, the V gene TRBV5-1; 13 positions match TRBD2. Losses at the gene ends were 3 bases for V and 7 bases for J; bases not matched to a gene: 4. The CDR3 is 15 residues long. From germline, CDR1 is SGHRS and CDR2 YFSETQ.

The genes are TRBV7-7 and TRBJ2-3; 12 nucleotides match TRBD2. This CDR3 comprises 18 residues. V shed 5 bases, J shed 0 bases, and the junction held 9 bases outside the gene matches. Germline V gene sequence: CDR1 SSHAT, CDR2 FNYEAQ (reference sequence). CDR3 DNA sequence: TGTGCCAGCAGCCCCGGACTAGCGGGAACACCTAGCACAGATACGCAGTATTTT. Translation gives CASSPGLAGTPSTDTQYF. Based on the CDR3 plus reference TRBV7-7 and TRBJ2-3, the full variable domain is GAGVSQSPRYKVTKRGQDVTLRCDPISSHATLYWYQQALGQGPEFLTYFNYEAQPDKSGLPSDRFSAERPEGSISTLTIQRTEQRDSAMYRCASSPGLAGTPSTDTQYFGPGTRLTVL.

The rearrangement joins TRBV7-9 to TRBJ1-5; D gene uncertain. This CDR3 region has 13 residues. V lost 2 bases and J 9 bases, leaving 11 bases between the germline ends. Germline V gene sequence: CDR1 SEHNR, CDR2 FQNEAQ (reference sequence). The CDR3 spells CASSLTPPGPQHF. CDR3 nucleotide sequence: TGTGCCAGCAGCTTAACTCCCCCGGGGCCCCAGCATTTT. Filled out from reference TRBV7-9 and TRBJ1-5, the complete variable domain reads DTGVSQNPRHKITKRGQNVTFRCDPISEHNRLYWYRQTLGQGPEFLTYFQNEAQLEKSRLLSDRFSAERPKGSFSTLEIQRTEQGDSAMYLCASSLTPPGPQHFGDGTRLSIL.

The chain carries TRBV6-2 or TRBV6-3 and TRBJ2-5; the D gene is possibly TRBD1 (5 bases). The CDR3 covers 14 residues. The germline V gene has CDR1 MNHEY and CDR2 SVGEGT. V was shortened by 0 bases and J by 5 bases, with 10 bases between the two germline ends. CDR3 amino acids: CASSYSQGGETQYF. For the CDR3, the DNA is TGTGCCAGCAGTTACTCGCAGGGTGGGGAGACCCAGTACTTC.

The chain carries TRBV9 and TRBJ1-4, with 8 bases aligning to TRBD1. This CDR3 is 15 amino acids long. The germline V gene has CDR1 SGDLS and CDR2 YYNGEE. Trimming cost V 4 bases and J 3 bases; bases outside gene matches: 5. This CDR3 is CASSPMDRANEKLFF. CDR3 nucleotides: TGTGCCAGCAGCCCTATGGACAGGGCTAATGAAAAACTGTTTTTT.

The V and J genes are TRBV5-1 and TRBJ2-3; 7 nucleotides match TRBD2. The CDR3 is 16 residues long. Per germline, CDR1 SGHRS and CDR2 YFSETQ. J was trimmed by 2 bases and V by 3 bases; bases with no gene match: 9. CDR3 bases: TGCGCCAGCAGCTCCGGGGAGGGCGGCTCCACAGATACGCAGTATTTT. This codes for CASSSGEGGSTDTQYF.

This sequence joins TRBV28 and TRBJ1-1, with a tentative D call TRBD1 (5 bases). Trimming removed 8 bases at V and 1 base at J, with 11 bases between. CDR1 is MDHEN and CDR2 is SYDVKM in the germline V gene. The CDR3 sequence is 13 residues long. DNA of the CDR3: TGTGCCAGCGGGACGGGGGGGAACACTGAAGCTTTCTTT. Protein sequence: CASGTGGNTEAFF.

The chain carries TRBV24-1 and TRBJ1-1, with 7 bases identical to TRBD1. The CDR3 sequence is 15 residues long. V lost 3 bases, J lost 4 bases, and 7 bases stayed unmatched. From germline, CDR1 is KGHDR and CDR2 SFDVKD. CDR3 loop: CATSDSTGAGTEAFF. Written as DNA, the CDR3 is TGTGCCACCAGTGATAGTACAGGGGCTGGCACTGAAGCTTTCTTT.

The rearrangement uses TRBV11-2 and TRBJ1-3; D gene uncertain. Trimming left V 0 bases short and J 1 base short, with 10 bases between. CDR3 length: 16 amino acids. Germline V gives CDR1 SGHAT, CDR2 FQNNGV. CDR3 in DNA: TGTGCCAGCAGCTTAGATCTCCCGGAGTCTGGAAACACCATATATTTT. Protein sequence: CASSLDLPESGNTIYF.

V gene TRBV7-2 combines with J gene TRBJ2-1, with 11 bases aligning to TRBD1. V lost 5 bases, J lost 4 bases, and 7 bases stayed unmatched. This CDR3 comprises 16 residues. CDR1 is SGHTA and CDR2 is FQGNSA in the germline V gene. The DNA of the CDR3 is TGTGCCAGCAGCCCCGTAGGGACAGGGGGGTACAATGAGCAGTTCTTC. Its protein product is CASSPVGTGGYNEQFF.

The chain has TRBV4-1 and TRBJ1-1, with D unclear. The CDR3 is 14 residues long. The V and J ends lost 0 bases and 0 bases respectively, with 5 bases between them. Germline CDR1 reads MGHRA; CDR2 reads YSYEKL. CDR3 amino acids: CASSQEFLNTEAFF. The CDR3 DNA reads TGCGCCAGCAGCCAAGAATTCTTGAACACTGAAGCTTTCTTT.

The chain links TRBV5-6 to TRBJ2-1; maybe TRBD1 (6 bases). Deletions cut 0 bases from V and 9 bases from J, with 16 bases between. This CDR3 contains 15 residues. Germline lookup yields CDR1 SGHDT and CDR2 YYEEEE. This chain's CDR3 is CASSLVSGVGGEQFF. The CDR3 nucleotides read TGTGCCAGCAGCTTGGTTTCAGGGGTAGGAGGTGAGCAGTTCTTC.